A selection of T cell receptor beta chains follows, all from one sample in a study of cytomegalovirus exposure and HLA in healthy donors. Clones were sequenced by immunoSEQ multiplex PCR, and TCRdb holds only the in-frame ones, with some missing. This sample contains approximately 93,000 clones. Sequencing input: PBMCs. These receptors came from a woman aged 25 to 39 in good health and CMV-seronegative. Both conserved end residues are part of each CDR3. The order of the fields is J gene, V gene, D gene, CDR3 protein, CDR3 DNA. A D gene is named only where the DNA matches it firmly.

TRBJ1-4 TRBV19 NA CASSSAGESEKLFF TGTGCCAGTAGTTCGGCCGGGGAGAGTGAAAAACTGTTTTTT
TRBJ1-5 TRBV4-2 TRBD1 CASSRSGTGNQPQHF TGTGCCAGCAGCCGTTCCGGGACAGGCAATCAGCCCCAGCATTTT
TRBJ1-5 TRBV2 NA CASNEGLMRNNQPQHF TGTGCCAGCAACGAGGGCCTTATGAGAAACAATCAGCCCCAGCATTTT
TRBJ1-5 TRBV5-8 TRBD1 CASSLAGAGGNQPQHF TGTGCCAGCAGCTTGGCCGGGGCAGGGGGTAATCAGCCCCAGCATTTT
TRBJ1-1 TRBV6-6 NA CASSLPRGTEAFF TGTGCCAGCAGCTTACCAAGGGGGACTGAAGCTTTCTTT
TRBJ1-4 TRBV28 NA CASSLDTSEKLFF TGTGCCAGCAGTCTCGATACTTCGGAAAAACTGTTTTTT
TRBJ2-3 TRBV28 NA CASSSQAFGDTQYF TGTGCCAGCAGTTCACAGGCTTTTGGGGATACGCAGTATTTT
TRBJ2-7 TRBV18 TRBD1 CASSPRTGSDYEQYF TGTGCCAGCTCACCGCGGACAGGGAGTGACTACGAGCAGTACTTC
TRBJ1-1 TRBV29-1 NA CSVGRRGTEAFF TGCAGCGTTGGACGGCGGGGCACTGAAGCTTTCTTT
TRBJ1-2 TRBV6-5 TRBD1 CASSLQGDGYTF TGTGCCAGCAGTTTACAGGGGGATGGCTACACCTTC
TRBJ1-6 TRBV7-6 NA CASRQGVSYNSPLHF TGTGCCAGCAGGCAGGGCGTCTCCTATAATTCACCCCTCCACTTT
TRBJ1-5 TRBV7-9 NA CASSLGPNQPQHF TGTGCCAGCAGCTTAGGGCCCAATCAGCCCCAGCATTTT
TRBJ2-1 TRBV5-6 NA CASSQRRTAVYNEQFF TGTGCCAGCAGCCAGCGGAGGACAGCCGTTTACAATGAGCAGTTCTTC
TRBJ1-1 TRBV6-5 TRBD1 CASSYPGGTEAFF TGTGCCAGCAGTTACCCAGGGGGCACTGAAGCTTTCTTT
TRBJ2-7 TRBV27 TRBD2 CASSTGTSGYEQYF TGTGCCAGCAGTACAGGGACTAGCGGCTACGAGCAGTACTTC
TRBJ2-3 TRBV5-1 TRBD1 CASSPGTGGSDTQYF TGCGCCAGCAGCCCGGGGACAGGGGGCTCAGATACGCAGTATTTT
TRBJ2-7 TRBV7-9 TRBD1 CASSMDRDHEQYF TGTGCCAGCAGCATGGACAGGGACCACGAGCAGTACTTC
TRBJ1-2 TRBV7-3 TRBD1 CASSYKGKGGIYGYTF TGTGCCAGCAGCTATAAGGGGAAAGGGGGCATCTATGGCTACACCTTC
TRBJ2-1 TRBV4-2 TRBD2 CASSQDSGGAREQFF TGTGCCAGCAGCCAAGATAGCGGGGGGGCGCGTGAGCAGTTCTTC
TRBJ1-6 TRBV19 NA CASSIDLAKPLHF TGTGCCAGTAGTATAGATCTGGCAAAACCCCTCCACTTT
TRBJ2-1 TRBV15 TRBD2 CATSRGGGAYNEQFF TGTGCCACCAGCAGAGGCGGGGGGGCCTACAATGAGCAGTTCTTC
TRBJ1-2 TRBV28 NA CASSSRDYGYTF TGTGCCAGCAGTTCCCGGGACTATGGCTACACCTTC
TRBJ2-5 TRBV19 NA CASSITGSGETQYF TGTGCCAGTAGTATAACAGGGAGTGGAGAGACCCAGTACTTC
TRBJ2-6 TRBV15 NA CATSRDGQSGANVLTF TGTGCCACCAGCAGAGACGGACAGTCCGGGGCCAACGTCCTGACTTTC